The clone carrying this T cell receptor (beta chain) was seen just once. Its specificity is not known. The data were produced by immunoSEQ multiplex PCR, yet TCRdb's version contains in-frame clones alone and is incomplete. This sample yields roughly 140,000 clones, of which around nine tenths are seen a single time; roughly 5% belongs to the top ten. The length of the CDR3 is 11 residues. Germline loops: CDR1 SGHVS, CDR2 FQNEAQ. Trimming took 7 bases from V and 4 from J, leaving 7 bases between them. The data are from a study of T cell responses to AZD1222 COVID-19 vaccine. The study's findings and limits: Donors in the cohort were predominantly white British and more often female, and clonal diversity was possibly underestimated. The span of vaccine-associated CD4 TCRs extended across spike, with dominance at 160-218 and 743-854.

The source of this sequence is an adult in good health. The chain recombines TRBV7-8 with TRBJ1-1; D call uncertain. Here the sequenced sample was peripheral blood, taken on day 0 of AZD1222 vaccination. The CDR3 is CASTRLTEAFF. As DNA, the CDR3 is TGTGCCAGCACCAGGCTCACTGAAGCTTTCTTT.